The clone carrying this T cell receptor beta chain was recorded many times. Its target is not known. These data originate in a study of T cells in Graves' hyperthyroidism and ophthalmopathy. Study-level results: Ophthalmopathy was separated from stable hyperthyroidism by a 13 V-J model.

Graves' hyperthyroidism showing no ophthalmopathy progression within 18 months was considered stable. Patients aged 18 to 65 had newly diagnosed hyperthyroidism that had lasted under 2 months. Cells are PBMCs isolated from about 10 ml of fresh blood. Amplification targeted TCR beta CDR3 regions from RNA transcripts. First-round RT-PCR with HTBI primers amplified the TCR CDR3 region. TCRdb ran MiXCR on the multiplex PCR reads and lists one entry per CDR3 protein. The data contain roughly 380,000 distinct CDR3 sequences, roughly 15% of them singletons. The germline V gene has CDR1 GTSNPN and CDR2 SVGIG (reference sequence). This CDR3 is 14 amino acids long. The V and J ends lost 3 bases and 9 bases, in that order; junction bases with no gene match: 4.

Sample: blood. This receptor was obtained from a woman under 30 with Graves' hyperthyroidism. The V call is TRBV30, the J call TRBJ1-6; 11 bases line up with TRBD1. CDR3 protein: CAWRRDRGTSPLHF. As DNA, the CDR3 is TGTGCCTGGAGGCGGGACAGGGGGACTTCACCCCTCCACTTT.